What follows are 17 T cell receptor beta chains derived from one specimen sequenced in a study of T cells in Graves' hyperthyroidism and ophthalmopathy. The CDR3 regions of TCR beta were amplified from RNA transcripts. A first-round RT-PCR of the TCR CDR3 used the HTBI primer set. One entry per CDR3 protein results from TCRdb running MiXCR on the multiplex PCR reads. This sample has 300,000 to 450,000 distinct CDR3 sequences, with about 18% found just once. The sample comprised blood. The origin of the receptors is a woman in her thirties with Graves' hyperthyroidism that later progressed to Graves' ophthalmopathy.

This clonotype was seen repeatedly, ten times or more. This rearrangement joins TRBV30 to TRBJ2-3; 10 bases align to TRBD1. V trimming: 2 bases; J trimming: 4 bases; junction bases outside the gene matches: 3. The CDR3 is 14 residues long. CDR1 and CDR2 from the germline V gene are GTSNPN and SVGIG (reference sequence). CDR3 nucleotides: TGTGCCTGGAGTCGGACAGGGGGAGCAGATACGCAGTATTTT. This gives the protein CAWSRTGGADTQYF. Looking up the rest from reference TRBV30 and TRBJ2-3 gives the full variable domain: SQTIHQWPATLVQPVGSPLSLECTVEGTSNPNLYWYRQAAGRGLQLLFYSVGIGQISSEVPQNLSASRPQDRQFILSSKKLLLSDSGFYLCAWSRTGGADTQYFGPGTRLTVL.

Ten or more counts support this clonotype. The chain has TRBV5-1 and TRBJ2-3; D ambiguous. This CDR3 has 14 residues. Trimming cost V 7 bases and J 0 bases, with 12 bases left between them. The germline V gene encodes CDR1 SGHRS and CDR2 YFSETQ. In nucleotides, the CDR3 is TGCGCCAGCCAATACAGCCGTAGCACAGATACGCAGTATTTT. Protein sequence: CASQYSRSTDTQYF.

This chain joins TRBV6-5 and TRBJ2-1, with D perhaps given as TRBD1 or TRBD2 (5 bases each). This CDR3 comprises 16 residues. V dropped 0 bases and J dropped 5 bases, with 14 bases sitting between them. Germline CDR1 is MNHEY and CDR2 is SVGAGI. The CDR3 sequence is CASSYSPGTFNNEQFF. The CDR3 region has the DNA TGTGCCAGCAGTTACTCACCCGGGACCTTCAACAATGAGCAGTTCTTC.

This clonotype was seen ten or more times. CDR3 residues: CAISEGRSNTGELFF. The CDR3 DNA reads as TGTGCCATCAGTGAGGGACGATCGAACACCGGGGAGCTGTTTTTT. The chain is built from TRBV10-3 and TRBJ2-2, with unresolved D. The CDR3 extends over 15 amino acids. CDR1 ENHRY and CDR2 SYGVKD come from the germline V gene. V was shortened by 2 bases and J by 0 bases, with 7 bases between the two germline ends.

The chain recombines TRBV11-2 with TRBJ2-1, with 12 positions matching TRBD2. Germline V gene data show CDR1 as SGHAT and CDR2 as FQNNGV. The CDR3 spans 18 residues. V gave up 6 bases and J gave up 6 bases; unmatched junction bases: 15. CDR3 protein: CASSEDRASGRASNEQFF. CDR3 sequence (DNA): TGTGCCAGCAGTGAAGATCGGGCTAGCGGGAGGGCCTCCAATGAGCAGTTCTTC.

This clonotype has ten or more counts. The gene calls are TRBV6-1 and TRBJ2-3; 8 nucleotides agree with TRBD1. This CDR3 contains 13 residues. In germline, CDR1 is MNHNS, CDR2 SASEGT. The V and J ends lost 5 bases and 4 bases, in that order; junction bases with no gene match: 2. The CDR3 bases are TGTGCCAGCAGTCAGGACAGGGCAGATACGCAGTATTTT. Translation: CASSQDRADTQYF.

CDR3 bases: TGTGCCAGCAGTTTACAGACGTCTGGAAACACCATATATTTT. Translated: CASSLQTSGNTIYF. The chain has TRBV12-3 or TRBV12-4 and TRBJ1-3; D is unclear. The CDR3 has 14 amino acids. V was trimmed by 2 bases and J by 1 base, leaving 6 bases between them.

This clonotype was seen ten or more times. The chain is built from TRBV5-1 and TRBJ2-3, with 7 positions matching TRBD2. Looked up from germline, CDR1 is SGHRS and CDR2 is YFSETQ. The CDR3 sequence is 19 residues long. After removal of 0 bases from V and 2 bases from J, the junction contained 15 bases not matched to a gene. CDR3 in amino acids: CASSLGKLGLVWNTDTQYF. For the CDR3, the DNA is TGCGCCAGCAGCTTGGGAAAACTCGGACTAGTGTGGAACACAGATACGCAGTATTTT. Full variable domain (missing parts from reference TRBV5-1 and TRBJ2-3): KAGVTQTPRYLIKTRGQQVTLSCSPISGHRSVSWYQQTPGQGLQFLFEYFSETQRNKGNFPGRFSGRQFSNSRSEMNVSTLELGDSALYLCASSLGKLGLVWNTDTQYFGPGTRLTVL.

V usage is TRBV19 and J usage is TRBJ1-3; 8 bases are a match to TRBD1. The CDR3 sequence is 15 residues long. Germline V lookup: CDR1 LNHDA, CDR2 SQIVND (reference sequence). V dropped 5 bases and J dropped 2; count of bases not matched to a gene: 5. Here the CDR3 reads CASSASGGTGNTIYF. In DNA form, the CDR3 reads TGTGCCAGTAGTGCCTCAGGGGGCACTGGAAACACCATATATTTT.

This clonotype was counted many times. The chain joins TRBV6-1 to TRBJ1-2; no firm D call. CDR1 is MNHNS and CDR2 is SASEGT in the germline V gene. The CDR3 is 13 amino acids. Trimming took 4 bases from V and 3 from J, leaving 9 bases between them. Here the CDR3 reads CASSALPHYGYTF. DNA for the CDR3: TGTGCCAGCAGTGCGTTGCCTCACTATGGCTACACCTTC.

V is TRBV29-1 and J is TRBJ2-7; 10 bases match TRBD1. Losses at the gene ends were 3 bases for V and 7 bases for J; bases not matched to a gene: 3. CDR1 and CDR2 (germline): SQVTM, ANQGSEA. The CDR3 is made up of 12 amino acids. The CDR3 sequence is CSVERTGGEQYF. In nucleotides, the CDR3 is TGCAGCGTTGAGAGGACAGGGGGGGAGCAGTACTTC.

This clonotype has a count of ten or more. The chain joins TRBV27 to TRBJ2-7; D is possibly TRBD1 (6 bases). The V and J ends lost 5 bases and 2 bases respectively, with 19 bases between them. CDR3 length: 16 residues. Germline V CDR1 and CDR2: MNHEY, SMNVEV (reference sequence). The CDR3 nucleotides read TGTGCCAGCAGTCCCTCCCTAGGGGGATCCGCCTACGAGCAGTACTTC. Protein sequence: CASSPSLGGSAYEQYF.

This clonotype was detected many times. The J gene is TRBJ2-1, the V gene TRBV12-3 or TRBV12-4; 11 bases are a match to TRBD2. Germline trimming cut 6 bases from V and 2 bases from J; bases unmatched to any gene: 9. This CDR3 is built from 17 residues. The CDR3: CASSSDETSGTYNEQFF. CDR3 nucleotides: TGTGCCAGCAGCTCCGACGAGACTAGCGGGACCTACAATGAGCAGTTCTTC.

This clonotype was recorded a few times. This chain uses TRBV20-1 with TRBJ2-4; 15 bases align to TRBD2. Germline CDR1 reads DFQATT; CDR2 reads SNEGSKA (reference sequence). The CDR3 sequence is 16 residues long. The trim removed 3 bases at V and 10 bases at J, leaving 10 bases unmatched. Written as DNA, the CDR3 is TGCAGTGCTAGCGAAGCCGACGGACTAGCGGGAGGGATTCAGTACTTC. The encoded protein is CSASEADGLAGGIQYF.

This chain joins TRBV10-2 and TRBJ2-3; TRBD2 might be the D (7 bases). V shed 6 bases and J shed 1 base, with 17 bases lying between them. This CDR3 contains 16 residues. CDR1 is WSHSY and CDR2 is SAAADI in the germline V gene. CDR3 bases: TGCGCCAGCAGCTCGGGGGAGGGGGGAGGCACAGATACGCAGTATTTT. It specifies CASSSGEGGGTDTQYF.

At least ten counts were recorded for this clonotype. The chain combines TRBV7-9 with TRBJ1-1; unclear D gene. Between the trimmed V and J ends, which lost 3 bases and 0 bases, there was a span of 8 bases. The CDR3 totals 14 residues. Germline V gene data show CDR1 as SEHNR and CDR2 as FQNEAQ (reference sequence). The DNA of the CDR3 is TGTGCCAGCAGCTTCGGGCGGGTGAACACTGAAGCTTTCTTT. It yields the protein CASSFGRVNTEAFF.

This clonotype was observed at least ten times. The chain carries TRBV11-2 and TRBJ1-5; 7 bases agree with TRBD1. J was trimmed by 4 bases and V by 2 bases; bases with no gene match: 8. CDR3 size: 16 residues. Germline values: CDR1 SGHAT, CDR2 FQNNGV. The CDR3 here is CASSLRALDRNQPQHF. CDR3 DNA sequence: TGTGCCAGCAGCTTAAGGGCCCTGGACAGGAATCAGCCCCAGCATTTT. Drawing the rest from reference TRBV11-2 and TRBJ1-5, the complete variable domain is EAGVAQSPRYKIIEKRQSVAFWCNPISGHATLYWYQQILGQGPKLLIQFQNNGVVDDSQLPKDRFSAERLKGVDSTLKIQPAKLEDSAVYLCASSLRALDRNQPQHFGDGTRLSIL.